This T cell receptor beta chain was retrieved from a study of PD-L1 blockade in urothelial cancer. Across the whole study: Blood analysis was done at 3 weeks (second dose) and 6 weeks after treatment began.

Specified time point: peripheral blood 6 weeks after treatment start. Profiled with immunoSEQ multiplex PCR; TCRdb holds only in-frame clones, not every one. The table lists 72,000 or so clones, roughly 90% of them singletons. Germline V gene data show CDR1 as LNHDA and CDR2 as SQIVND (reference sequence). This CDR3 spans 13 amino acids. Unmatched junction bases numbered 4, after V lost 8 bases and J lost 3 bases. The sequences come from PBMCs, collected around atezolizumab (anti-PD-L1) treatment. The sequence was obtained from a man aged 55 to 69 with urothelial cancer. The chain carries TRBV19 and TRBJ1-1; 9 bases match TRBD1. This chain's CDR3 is CASRTGGYTEAFF. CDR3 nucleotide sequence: TGTGCCAGTCGTACAGGGGGCTACACTGAAGCTTTCTTT. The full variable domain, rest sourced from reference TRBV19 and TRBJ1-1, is DGGITQSPKYLFRKEGQNVTLSCEQNLNHDAMYWYRQDPGQGLRLIYYSQIVNDFQKGDIAEGYSVSREKKESFPLTVTSAQKNPTAFYLCASRTGGYTEAFFGQGTRLTVV.